The T cell receptor beta chain under discussion was sequenced for a study of T cell responses to AZD1222 COVID-19 vaccine. Notes on the study in general: Elevations in Spike-specific TCR breadth and depth followed administration of two AZD1222 doses. Among the donors, most were white British and more were female, and clonal diversity was possibly underestimated. None of the repertoires were sampled until the peak T cell response had passed.

On this clone itself: Its cognate antigen is unknown.

This CDR3 spans 15 amino acids. Trimming removed 4 bases at V and 1 base at J, with 14 bases between. CDR1 is SGHRS, CDR2 YFSETQ, per germline. Here immunoSEQ multiplex PCR was the method, and the copy in TCRdb shows in-frame clones only, minus some. The repertoire holds roughly 80,000 clones, with 88% as singletons. The source material was peripheral blood, sampled on day 0 of MenACWY control vaccination. The chain links TRBV5-1 to TRBJ1-1, with no clear D. The clonotype originates from an adult in good health. Here the CDR3 reads CASSPFAQKNTEAFF. The CDR3 DNA follows: TGCGCCAGCAGCCCGTTTGCGCAGAAGAACACTGAAGCTTTCTTT.